This TCR beta chain was identified in a study of yellow fever vaccine responses in identical twins. TCRdb redid the calling of the RT-PCR reads with MiXCR, one entry per CDR3 protein. The sample has about 13,000 distinct CDR3 sequences, just under 85% seen once. This clonotype was sampled from a woman aged 18-29 years who received the yellow fever vaccine. This material consisted of T cells from blood (PBMCs), unsorted or a sorted subset (not recorded which), taken before or after yellow fever vaccination (not recorded which).

CDR3 coding DNA: TGCGCCAGCAGTCACAGAGGGCGCGAGACCCAGTACTTC. It specifies CASSHRGRETQYF. The chain couples TRBV23-1 to TRBJ2-5; tentatively, D is TRBD2 (5 bases). TRBV23-1 is reported as an ORF; its role is uncertain. The length of the CDR3 is 13 residues. The V and J ends lost 3 bases and 5 bases respectively, with 10 bases between them.